This TCR beta chain was sequenced in a study of T cells in Graves' hyperthyroidism and ophthalmopathy. This CDR3 contains 13 residues. The V gene lost 4 bases and the J gene lost 0 bases, with 3 bases spanning the gap. Per germline, CDR1 KGHDR and CDR2 SFDVKD. The source material, RNA transcripts, was used to amplify TCR beta CDR3 regions. A first-round RT-PCR of the TCR CDR3 used the HTBI primer set. TCRdb used MiXCR to reprocess the multiplex PCR reads, holding one entry per CDR3 protein. In the table there are about 410,000 distinct CDR3 sequences, about 15% of which are singletons. At least ten counts were recorded for this clonotype. Antigen: not known. Overall study results and limits: Prediction of ophthalmopathy progression came a median roughly 6.4 months pre-onset.

This receptor was identified in a man aged 18 to 30 with Graves' ophthalmopathy. The specimen was blood. J is TRBJ1-5 and V is TRBV24-1; D not certain. DNA for the CDR3: TGTGCCACCAGTGACAATAGCAATCAGCCCCAGCATTTT. It encodes CATSDNSNQPQHF.